This T cell receptor beta chain was profiled in a study of blood T cell repertoires in COVID-19 (dated by TCRdb to the early 2020s). As for the study more broadly: Collaborator samples came from the United States, Italy and Spain and covered acute and convalescent phases of COVID-19. The material from the prospective study consisted of cDNA or gDNA derived from T cells, B-cell-depleted T cells, or PBMCs. Subjects who had been exposed to COVID-19, were actively infected with it, or had recovered from it provided the deeply sampled blood TCRbeta repertoires that made up the dataset. A de-identified subject ID, COVID-19 status, age in years and sex were almost always included in the sample metadata. The samples were drawn from the first 160 participants of the ongoing ImmuneRACE study and from 950 to 1,500 subjects provided by 6 global collaborators. Where HLA class I and class II types were available, the types were taken from metadata supplied by the sample provider, not from assay-based typing. The repertoires were released in a freely available public database intended as a resource for research on the immune response to SARS-CoV-2.

TCRbeta CDR3 regions were amplified from genomic DNA by means of the immunoSEQ Assay, a bias-controlled multiplex PCR. The published analysis was carried out like this. Within the assay, amplification of reference gene primers was used to estimate how many nucleated cells each sample contained. To quantify the absolute abundance of each unique TCRbeta CDR3 rearrangement, sequence reads were collapsed and filtered. For each sample, productive Simpson clonality was calculated as the square root of Simpson's diversity index over productive rearrangements. TCRdb obtained this table from immuneACCESS and retained in-frame rearrangements with V and J assigned. These tables miss some clones; where compared with another copy, unresolved V genes account for less than half of the shortfall, and the remainder is unexplained. The DNA was the basis for D and trimming; V, J and clone size are from that table. Present in this sample are approximately 350,000 clones, around 89% of which were seen just once. Around 3% of the sample belongs to the ten largest clones.

In Seattle, one collaborating source enrolled patients while the infection was active and tracked those patients longitudinally over the course of disease. Whole blood was collected in K2EDTA tubes by collaborating institutions according to the institutions' own protocols. Collaborator samples were shipped for TCRbeta analysis as frozen whole blood, isolated PBMCs, or DNA extracted from either sample type. General conclusions and limits of the study: Clinical and demographic metadata were provided uncurated, with the amount varying by source and participant.

Looking up the germline V gene yields CDR1 MNHEY and CDR2 SVGAGI. V lost 5 bases and J lost 2 bases, and the count of bases not matched to a germline gene is 6. Including cysteine and phenylalanine, the CDR3 has 15 amino acids. CDR3 DNA only is kept here, 45 bases in frame from base 1. On this clone itself: The specificity of this receptor is unknown. Base qualities were left out, and no much larger clone turns up one base away.

The clonotype originates from a young woman with COVID-19, enrolled during active disease. Sequenced: peripheral blood. Rearrangement joined TRBV6-5 to TRBJ1-3; the junction holds 7 bases that match TRBD1. The CDR3: CASSTGTAAGNTIYF. The nucleotide sequence is given as TGTGCCAGCAGTACCGGGACAGCTGCTGGAAACACCATATATTTT.